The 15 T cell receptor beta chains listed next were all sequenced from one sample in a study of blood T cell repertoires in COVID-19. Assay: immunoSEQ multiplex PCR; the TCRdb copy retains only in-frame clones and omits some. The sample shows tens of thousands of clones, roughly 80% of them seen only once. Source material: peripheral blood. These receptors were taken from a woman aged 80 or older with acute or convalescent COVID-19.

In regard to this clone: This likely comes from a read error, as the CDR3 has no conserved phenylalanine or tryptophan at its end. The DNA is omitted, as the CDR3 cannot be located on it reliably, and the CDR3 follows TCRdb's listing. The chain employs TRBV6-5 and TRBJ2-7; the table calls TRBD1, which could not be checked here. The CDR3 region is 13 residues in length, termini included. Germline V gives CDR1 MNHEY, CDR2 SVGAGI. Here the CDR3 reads CASSTDREGTSYL.

CDR3 sequence reads: CASSPTGKSGGYTF. The CDR3 DNA follows: TGTGCCAGCTCACCGACAGGGAAAAGTGGTGGCTACACCTTC. The gene calls are TRBV18 and TRBJ1-2; 7 bases map to TRBD1. This CDR3 contains 14 residues. Germline V gives CDR1 KGHSH, CDR2 LQKENI. V was clipped by 3 bases and J by 7 bases; unmatched bases: 8.

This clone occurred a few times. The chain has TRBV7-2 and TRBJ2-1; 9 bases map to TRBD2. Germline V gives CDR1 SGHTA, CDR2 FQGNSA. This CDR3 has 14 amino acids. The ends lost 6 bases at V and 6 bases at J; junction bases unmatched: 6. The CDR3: CASSPLREGNEQFF. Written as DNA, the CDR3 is TGTGCCAGCAGTCCTTTGCGGGAGGGCAATGAGCAGTTCTTC. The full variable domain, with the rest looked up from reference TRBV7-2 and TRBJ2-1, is GAGVSQSPSNKVTEKGKDVELRCDPISGHTALYWYRQSLGQGLEFLIYFQGNSAPDKSGLPSDRFSAERTGGSVSTLTIQRTQQEDSAVYLCASSPLREGNEQFFGPGTRLTVL.

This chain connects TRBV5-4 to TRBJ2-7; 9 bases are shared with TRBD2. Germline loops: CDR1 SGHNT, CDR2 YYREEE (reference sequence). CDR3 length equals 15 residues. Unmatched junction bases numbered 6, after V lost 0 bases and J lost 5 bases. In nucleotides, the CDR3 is TGTGCCAGCAGCTTGGGGGGGACTAGCCTCAACGAGCAGTACTTC. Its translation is CASSLGGTSLNEQYF. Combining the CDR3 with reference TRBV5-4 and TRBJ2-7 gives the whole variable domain ETGVTQSPTHLIKTRGQQVTLRCSSQSGHNTVSWYQQALGQGPQFIFQYYREEENGRGNFPPRFSGLQFPNYSSELNVNALELDDSALYLCASSLGGTSLNEQYFGPGTRLTVT.

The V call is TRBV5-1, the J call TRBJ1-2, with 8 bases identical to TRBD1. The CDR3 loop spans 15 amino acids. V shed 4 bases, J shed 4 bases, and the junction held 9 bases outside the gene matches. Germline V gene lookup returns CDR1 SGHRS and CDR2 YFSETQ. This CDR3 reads CASSPSAGGSYGYTF. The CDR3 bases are TGCGCCAGCAGCCCCTCGGCAGGGGGCAGCTATGGCTACACCTTC.

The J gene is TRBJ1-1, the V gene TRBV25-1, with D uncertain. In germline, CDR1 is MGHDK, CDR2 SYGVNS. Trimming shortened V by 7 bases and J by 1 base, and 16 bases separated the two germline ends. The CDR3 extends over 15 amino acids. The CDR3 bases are TGTGCCAGCACTTCCCCAGGAGCGGGGAACACTGAAGCTTTCTTT. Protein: CASTSPGAGNTEAFF.

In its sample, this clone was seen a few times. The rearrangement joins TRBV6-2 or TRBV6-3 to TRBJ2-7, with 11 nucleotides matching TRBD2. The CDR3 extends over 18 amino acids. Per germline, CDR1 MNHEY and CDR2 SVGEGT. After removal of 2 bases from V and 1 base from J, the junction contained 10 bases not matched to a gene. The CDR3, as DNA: TGTGCCAGCAGTTACCTACCTGGGACTAGCGGTTTTTCCTACGAGCAGTACTTC. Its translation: CASSYLPGTSGFSYEQYF.

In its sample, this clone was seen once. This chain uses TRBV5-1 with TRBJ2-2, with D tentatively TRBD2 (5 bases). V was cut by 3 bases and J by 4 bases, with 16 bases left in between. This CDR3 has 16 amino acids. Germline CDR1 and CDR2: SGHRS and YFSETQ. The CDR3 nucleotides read TGCGCCAGCAGCTCCCTCGGGGTCGCGAGCACCGGGGAGCTGTTTTTT. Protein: CASSSLGVASTGELFF.

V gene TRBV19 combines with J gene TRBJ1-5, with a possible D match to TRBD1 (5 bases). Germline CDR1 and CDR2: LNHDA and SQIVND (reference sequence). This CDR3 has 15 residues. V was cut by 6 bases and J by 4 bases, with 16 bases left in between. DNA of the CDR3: TGTGCCAGTAGGGAGGGGAGAGGGAGGAATCAGCCCCAGCATTTT. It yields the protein CASREGRGRNQPQHF.

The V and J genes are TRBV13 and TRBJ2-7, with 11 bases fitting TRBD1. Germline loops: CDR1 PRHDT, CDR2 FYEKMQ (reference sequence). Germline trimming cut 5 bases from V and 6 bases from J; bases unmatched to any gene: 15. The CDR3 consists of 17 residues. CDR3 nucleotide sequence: TGTGCCAGCAGCGGGCGCCGTGGACAGGGGGCGCCTTGCGAGCAGTACTTC. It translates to CASSGRRGQGAPCEQYF.

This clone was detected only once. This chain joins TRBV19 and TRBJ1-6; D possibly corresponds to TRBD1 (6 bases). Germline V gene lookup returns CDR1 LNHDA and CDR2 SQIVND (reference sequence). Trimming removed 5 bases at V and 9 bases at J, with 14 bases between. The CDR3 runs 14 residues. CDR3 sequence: CASSEDSRSSPLHF. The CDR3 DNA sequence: TGTGCCAGTAGTGAGGACAGCCGCAGTTCACCCCTCCACTTT. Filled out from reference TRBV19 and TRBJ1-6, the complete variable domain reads DGGITQSPKYLFRKEGQNVTLSCEQNLNHDAMYWYRQDPGQGLRLIYYSQIVNDFQKGDIAEGYSVSREKKESFPLTVTSAQKNPTAFYLCASSEDSRSSPLHFGNGTRLTVT.

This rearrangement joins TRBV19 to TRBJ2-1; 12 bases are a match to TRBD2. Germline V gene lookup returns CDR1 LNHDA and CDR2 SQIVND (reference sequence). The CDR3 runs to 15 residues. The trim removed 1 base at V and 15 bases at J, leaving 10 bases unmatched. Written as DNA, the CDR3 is TGTGCCAGTAGTATAGGAAGACTAGCGGGGGCACCGGTGTTCTTC. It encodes CASSIGRLAGAPVFF.

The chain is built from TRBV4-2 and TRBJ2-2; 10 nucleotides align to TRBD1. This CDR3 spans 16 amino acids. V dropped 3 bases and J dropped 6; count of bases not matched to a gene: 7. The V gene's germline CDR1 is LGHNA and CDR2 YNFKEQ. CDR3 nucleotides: TGTGCCAGCAGCCAGCCGGGACAGGGGTATTCCGGGGAGCTGTTTTTT. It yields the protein CASSQPGQGYSGELFF.

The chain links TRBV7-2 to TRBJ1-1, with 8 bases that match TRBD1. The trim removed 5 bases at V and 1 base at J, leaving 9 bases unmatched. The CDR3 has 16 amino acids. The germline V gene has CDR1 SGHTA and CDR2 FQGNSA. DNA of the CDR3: TGTGCCAGCAGCCAAGCAGGGGGCATGCAGAACACTGAAGCTTTCTTT. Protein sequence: CASSQAGGMQNTEAFF.

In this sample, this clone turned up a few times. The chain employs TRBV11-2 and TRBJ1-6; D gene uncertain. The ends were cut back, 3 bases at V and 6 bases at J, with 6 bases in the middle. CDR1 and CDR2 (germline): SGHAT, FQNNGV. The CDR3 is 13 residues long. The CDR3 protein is CASSFLFNSPLHF. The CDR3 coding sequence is TGTGCCAGCAGCTTTCTGTTTAATTCACCCCTCCACTTT.